The clone carrying this T cell receptor beta chain was seen only once. Here immunoSEQ multiplex PCR was the method, and the copy in TCRdb shows in-frame clones only, minus some. The table includes about 98,000 clones, approximately 78% detected once. The V gene lost 1 base and the J gene lost 4 bases, with 8 bases spanning the gap. Per germline, CDR1 LNHDA and CDR2 SQIVND (reference sequence). There are 13 residues in the CDR3. The sample belongs to a study of control samples from healthy donors and cancer patients. Sequencing was carried out using blood. The gene calls are TRBV19 and TRBJ2-7; unclear D gene. The sequence came from a man in his 60s in good health. The CDR3 nucleotides read TGTGCCAGTAGTATAGGTCGTCAGTACGAGCAGTACTTC. It yields the protein CASSIGRQYEQYF.